This T cell receptor beta chain was captured in a study of blood T cell repertoires in COVID-19. Across the study: T cells, B-cell-depleted T cells, or PBMCs provided the cDNA or gDNA that served as material.

In germline, CDR1 is SNHLY, CDR2 FYNNEI. The CDR3 is made up of 13 amino acids. V dropped 7 bases and J dropped 4 bases, with 13 bases sitting between them. This table comes from immunoSEQ multiplex PCR, and its TCRdb copy is limited to in-frame clones, with some not included. The sample contains some 270,000 clones, roughly 90% of which appear only once. The receptor was derived from a woman aged 55-69 years with COVID-19, enrolled during active disease. The genes are TRBV2 and TRBJ1-2; D is possibly TRBD1 (6 bases). The sequencing sample was made of peripheral blood. Here the CDR3 reads CASKIGGAYGYTF. CDR3 nucleotide sequence: TGTGCCAGCAAGATAGGGGGGGCCTATGGCTACACCTTC. Together with reference TRBV2 and TRBJ1-2, the CDR3 gives the full variable domain: EPEVTQTPSHQVTQMGQEVILRCVPISNHLYFYWYRQILGQKVEFLVSFYNNEISEKSEIFDDQFSVERPDGSNFTLKIRSTKLEDSAMYFCASKIGGAYGYTFGSGTRLTVV.